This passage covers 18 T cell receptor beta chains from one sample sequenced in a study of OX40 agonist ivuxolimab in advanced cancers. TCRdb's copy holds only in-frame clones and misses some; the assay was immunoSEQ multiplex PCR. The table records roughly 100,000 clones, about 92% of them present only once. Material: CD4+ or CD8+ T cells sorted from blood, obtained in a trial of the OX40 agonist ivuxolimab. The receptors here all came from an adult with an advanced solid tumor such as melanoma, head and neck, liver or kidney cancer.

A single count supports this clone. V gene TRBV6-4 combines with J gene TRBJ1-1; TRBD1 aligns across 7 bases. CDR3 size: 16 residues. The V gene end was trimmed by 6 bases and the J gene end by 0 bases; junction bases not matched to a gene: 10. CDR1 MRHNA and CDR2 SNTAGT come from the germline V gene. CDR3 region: CASRNFPQGMNTEAFF. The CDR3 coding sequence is TGTGCCAGCAGAAATTTCCCACAGGGGATGAACACTGAAGCTTTCTTT.

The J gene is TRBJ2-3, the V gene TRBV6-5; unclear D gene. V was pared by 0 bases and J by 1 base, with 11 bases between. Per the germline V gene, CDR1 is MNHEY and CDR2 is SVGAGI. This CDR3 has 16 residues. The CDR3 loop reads CASSYSAGPRTDTQYF. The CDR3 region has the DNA TGTGCCAGCAGTTACTCCGCCGGGCCCCGCACAGATACGCAGTATTTT.

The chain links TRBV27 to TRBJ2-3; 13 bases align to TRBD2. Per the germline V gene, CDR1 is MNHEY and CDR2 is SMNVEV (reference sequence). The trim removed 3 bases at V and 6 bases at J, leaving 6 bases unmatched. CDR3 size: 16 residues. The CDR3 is CASSFVTSGGADTQYF. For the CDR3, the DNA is TGTGCCAGCAGTTTTGTCACTAGCGGGGGGGCGGATACGCAGTATTTT.

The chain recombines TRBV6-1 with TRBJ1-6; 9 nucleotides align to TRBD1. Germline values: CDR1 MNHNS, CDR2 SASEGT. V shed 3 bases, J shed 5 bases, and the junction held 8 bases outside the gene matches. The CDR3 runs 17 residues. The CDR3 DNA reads TGTGCCAGCAGTGACAGCCTGGACAGGGGTGATAATTCACCCCTCCACTTT. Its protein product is CASSDSLDRGDNSPLHF.

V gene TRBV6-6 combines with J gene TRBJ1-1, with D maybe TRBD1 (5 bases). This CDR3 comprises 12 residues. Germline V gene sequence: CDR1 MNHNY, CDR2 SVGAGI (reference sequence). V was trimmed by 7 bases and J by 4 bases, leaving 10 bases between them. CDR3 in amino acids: CASKGGATEAFF. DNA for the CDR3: TGTGCCAGCAAAGGAGGGGCCACTGAAGCTTTCTTT.

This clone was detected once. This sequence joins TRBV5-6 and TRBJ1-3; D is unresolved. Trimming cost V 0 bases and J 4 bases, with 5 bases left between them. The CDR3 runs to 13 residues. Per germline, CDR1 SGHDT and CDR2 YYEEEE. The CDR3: CASSLGGGNTIYF. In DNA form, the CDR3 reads TGTGCCAGCAGCTTGGGAGGGGGAAACACCATATATTTT.

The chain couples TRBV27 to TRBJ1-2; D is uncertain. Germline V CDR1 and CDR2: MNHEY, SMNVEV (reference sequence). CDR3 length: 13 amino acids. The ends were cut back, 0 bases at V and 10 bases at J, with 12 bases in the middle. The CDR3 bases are TGTGCCAGCAGTTTATCCAGATATGATGACTACACCTTC. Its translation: CASSLSRYDDYTF.

CDR3 protein: CASGPGAYTEAFF. The CDR3 bases are TGTGCCAGCGGCCCTGGGGCTTACACTGAAGCTTTCTTT. The rearrangement uses TRBV27 and TRBJ1-1, with D possibly matching TRBD1 (5 bases). Germline-derived CDR1 and CDR2 are MNHEY and SMNVEV (reference sequence). V lost 8 bases and J lost 3, with 13 bases in between. There are 13 residues in the CDR3.

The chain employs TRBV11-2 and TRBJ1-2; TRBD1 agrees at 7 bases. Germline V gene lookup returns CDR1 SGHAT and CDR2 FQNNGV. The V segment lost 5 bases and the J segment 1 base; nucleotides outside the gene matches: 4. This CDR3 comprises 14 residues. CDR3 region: CASSPGQRNYGYTF. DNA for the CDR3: TGTGCCAGCAGCCCGGGACAGCGTAACTATGGCTACACCTTC.

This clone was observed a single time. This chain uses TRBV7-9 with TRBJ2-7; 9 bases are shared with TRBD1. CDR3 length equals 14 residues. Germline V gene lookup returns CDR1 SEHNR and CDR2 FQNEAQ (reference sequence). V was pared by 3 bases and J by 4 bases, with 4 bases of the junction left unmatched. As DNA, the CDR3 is TGTGCCAGCAGCTTGCCGGGACAGGGTTACGAGCAGTACTTC. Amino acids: CASSLPGQGYEQYF.

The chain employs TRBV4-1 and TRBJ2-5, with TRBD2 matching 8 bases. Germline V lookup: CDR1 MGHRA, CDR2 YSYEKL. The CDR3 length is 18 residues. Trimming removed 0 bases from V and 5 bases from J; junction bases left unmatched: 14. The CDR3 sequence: CASSQDGPSGRPGETQYF. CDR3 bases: TGCGCCAGCAGCCAAGATGGCCCTAGCGGGCGACCGGGGGAGACCCAGTACTTC.

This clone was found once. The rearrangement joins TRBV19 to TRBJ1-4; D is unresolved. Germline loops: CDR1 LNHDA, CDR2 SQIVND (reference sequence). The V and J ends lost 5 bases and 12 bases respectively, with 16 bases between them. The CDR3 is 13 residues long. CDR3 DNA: TGTGCCAGTAGTTCCGGGCCCAGAAACCAACTGTTTTTT. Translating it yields CASSSGPRNQLFF.

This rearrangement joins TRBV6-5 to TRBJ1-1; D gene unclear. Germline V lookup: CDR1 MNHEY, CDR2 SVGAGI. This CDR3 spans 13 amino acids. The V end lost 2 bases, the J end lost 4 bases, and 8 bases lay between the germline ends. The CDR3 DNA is TGTGCCAGCAGTTACAGAATACCCACTGAAGCTTTCTTT. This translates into CASSYRIPTEAFF.

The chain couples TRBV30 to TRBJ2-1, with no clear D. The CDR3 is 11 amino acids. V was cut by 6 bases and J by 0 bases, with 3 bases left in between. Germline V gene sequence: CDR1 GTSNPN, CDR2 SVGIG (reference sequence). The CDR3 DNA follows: TGTGCCTGTGGCTCCTACAATGAGCAGTTCTTC. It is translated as CACGSYNEQFF.

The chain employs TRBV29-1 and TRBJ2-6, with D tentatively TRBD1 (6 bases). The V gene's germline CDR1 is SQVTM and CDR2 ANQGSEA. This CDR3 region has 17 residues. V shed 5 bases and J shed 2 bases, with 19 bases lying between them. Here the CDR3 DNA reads TGCAGCGTTTATGGCCAGGGGACACTCCCTGGGGCCAACGTCCTGACTTTC. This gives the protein CSVYGQGTLPGANVLTF. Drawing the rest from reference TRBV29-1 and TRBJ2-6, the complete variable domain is SAVISQKPSRDICQRGTSLTIQCQVDSQVTMMFWYRQQPGQSLTLIATANQGSEATYESGFVIDKFPISRPNLTFSTLTVSNMSPEDSSIYLCSVYGQGTLPGANVLTFGAGSRLTVL.

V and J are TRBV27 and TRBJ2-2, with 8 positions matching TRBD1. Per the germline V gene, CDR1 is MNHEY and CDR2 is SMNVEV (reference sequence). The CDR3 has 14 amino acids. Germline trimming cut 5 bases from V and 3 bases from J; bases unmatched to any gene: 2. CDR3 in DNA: TGTGCCAGCAGTAACAGGGGGGACACCGGGGAGCTGTTTTTT. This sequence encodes CASSNRGDTGELFF.

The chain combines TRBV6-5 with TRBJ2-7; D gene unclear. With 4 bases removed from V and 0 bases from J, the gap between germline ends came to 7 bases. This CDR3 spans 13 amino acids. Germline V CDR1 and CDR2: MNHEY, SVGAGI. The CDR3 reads CASSFSSSYEQYF. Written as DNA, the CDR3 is TGTGCCAGCAGTTTCTCTAGCTCCTACGAGCAGTACTTC.

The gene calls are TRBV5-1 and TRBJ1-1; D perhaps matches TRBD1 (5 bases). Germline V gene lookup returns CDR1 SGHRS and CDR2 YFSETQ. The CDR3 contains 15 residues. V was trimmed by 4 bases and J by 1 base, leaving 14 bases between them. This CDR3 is CASSPSGTRNTEAFF. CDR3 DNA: TGCGCCAGCAGCCCCTCAGGGACGCGGAACACTGAAGCTTTCTTT.